This TCR beta chain comes out of a study of T cell repertoires in cytomegalovirus infection. In the study overall: CMV infection together with matching HLA type was indicated by public TCR beta signatures. Findings and caveats of the study: CMV carriers with the relevant HLA were identified by cumulative public TCR beta family frequency.

MiXCR was run by TCRdb on the reads, yielding one entry per CDR3 protein. There are 650,000 to 850,000 distinct CDR3 sequences in the sample; roughly 28% occur only once, and over 10% lies in the top ten. Regarding this clonotype: Its antigen is currently unknown. This likely comes from a read error, as the CDR3 has no conserved phenylalanine or tryptophan at its end. The DNA is omitted, as the CDR3 cannot be located on it reliably, and the CDR3 follows TCRdb's listing.

Germline-derived CDR1 and CDR2 are MDHEN and SYDVKM. With termini counted, the CDR3 has 12 amino acids. The clonotype was recovered from a human donor in good health (CMV status not recorded). Some clones in this sample may be carry-over from other donors' samples. The sample in question was cultured CD8+ T cells from PBMCs, obtained from culture after CMV antigen stimulation. The V call is TRBV28, the J call TRBJ1-1; the table names TRBD1, a call not compared with the DNA. The CDR3 loop reads CASSITGPQRVY.